The 3 T cell receptor beta chains listed next were all sequenced from one sample in a study of shared clonotypes between healthy human individuals (dated by TCRdb to the early 2020s). Library prep was done by the immunoSEQ multiplex PCR assay. TCRdb's version of the immuneACCESS table is confined to in-frame rearrangements and falls short of the full clone set. An unresolved V gene accounts for under half of the shortfall where checked; the remainder is of unknown origin. The sample contains about a million clones, about 74% of them found a single time. The ten most abundant clones make up about 1.5% of the sample. Sequencing was carried out using memory CD4+ T cells sorted from blood. In light of the paper, this sample's cell subset or site label describes: CD45RA-negative fraction. All receptors come from a man younger than 35 in good health.

The J gene is TRBJ2-3, the V gene TRBV7-2; D not resolved. Trimming cost V 2 bases and J 0 bases, with 12 bases left between them. CDR3 length equals 16 residues. Germline CDR1 is SGHTA and CDR2 is FQGNSA. The CDR3: CASSLRRQTSTDTQYF. CDR3 coding DNA: TGTGCCAGCAGCTTAAGGCGGCAGACTAGCACAGATACGCAGTATTTT.

The V gene is TRBV5-5, the J gene TRBJ1-6; D uncertain. V lost 0 bases and J 8 bases, leaving 15 bases between the germline ends. The CDR3 runs to 16 residues. CDR1 is SGHKS and CDR2 is YYEKEE in the germline V gene (reference sequence). CDR3 nucleotides: TGTGCCAGCAGCTTGGCCGGCCAGACTACCTATTCACCCCTCCACTTT. Encoded protein: CASSLAGQTTYSPLHF.

The V gene is TRBV7-2, the J gene TRBJ2-7, with D possibly TRBD2 on 6 matching bases. In germline, CDR1 is SGHTA, CDR2 FQGNSA. This CDR3 contains 13 residues. V was cut by 1 base and J by 6 bases, with 10 bases left in between. CDR3 protein: CASSLGLGGEQYF. The CDR3 region has the DNA TGTGCCAGCAGCTTAGGGCTCGGGGGCGAGCAGTACTTC.